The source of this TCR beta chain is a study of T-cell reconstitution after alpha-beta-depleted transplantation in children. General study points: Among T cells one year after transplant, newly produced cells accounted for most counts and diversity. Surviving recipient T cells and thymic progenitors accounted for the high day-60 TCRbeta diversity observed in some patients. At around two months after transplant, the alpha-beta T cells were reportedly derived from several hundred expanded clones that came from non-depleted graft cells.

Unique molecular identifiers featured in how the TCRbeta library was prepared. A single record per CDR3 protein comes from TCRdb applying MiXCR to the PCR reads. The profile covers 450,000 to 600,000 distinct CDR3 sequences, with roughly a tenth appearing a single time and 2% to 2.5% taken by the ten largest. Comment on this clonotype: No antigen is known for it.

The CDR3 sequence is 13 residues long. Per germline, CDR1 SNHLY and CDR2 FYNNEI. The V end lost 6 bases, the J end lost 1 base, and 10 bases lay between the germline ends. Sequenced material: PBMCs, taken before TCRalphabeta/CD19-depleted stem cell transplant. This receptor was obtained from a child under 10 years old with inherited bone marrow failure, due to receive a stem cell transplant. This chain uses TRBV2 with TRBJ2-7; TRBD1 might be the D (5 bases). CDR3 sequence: CASRYRISYEQYF. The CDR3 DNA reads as TGTGCCAGCAGATACAGGATTTCCTACGAGCAGTACTTC.